This is a list of T cell receptor beta chains from one sample in a study of CD8 T cells in ankylosing spondylitis. TCRdb reprocessed the 5' RACE reads with MiXCR, giving one entry per CDR3 protein. The table records more than 150,000 distinct CDR3 sequences, 10% to 15% of them present only once. Sample: blood, either unsorted or a sorted T cell fraction (not recorded which). The receptors shown here come from a female donor with ankylosing spondylitis or in good health (not recorded which). The CDR3 runs from the conserved cysteine through the conserved F or W. A D gene is named only where the DNA matches it firmly. Some rows mark clone size as missing; the rest say once, few, many or name a class of expanded clone.

D	length	V	J	size	DNA	CDR3
-	18	TRBV2	TRBJ2-2	few	TGTGCCAGCAGTTCCGGCGCGGGGACTCTCCCGAACACCGGGGAGCTGTTTTTT	CASSSGAGTLPNTGELFF
-	14	TRBV5-1	TRBJ2-5	-	TGCGCCAGCAGCTTGGTAGGGGACGCGGAGACCCAGTACTTC	CASSLVGDAETQYF
-	15	TRBV9	TRBJ1-2	few	TGTGCCAGCAGCCCTCCAGGGGTAGCTAACTATGGCTACACCTTC	CASSPPGVANYGYTF
-	13	TRBV5-1	TRBJ2-3	many	TGCGCCAGCAGCTTCCCAGGGGAGGATACGCAGTATTTT	CASSFPGEDTQYF
TRBD1	15	TRBV20-1	TRBJ2-7	few	TGCAGTGCGAGAAGGAGGGACAGGGACTACTACGAGCAGTACTTC	CSARRRDRDYYEQYF
-	15	TRBV5-1	TRBJ2-7	many	TGCGCCAGCAGCTTGGTGGGGGAGACCTTCGACGAGCAGTACTTC	CASSLVGETFDEQYF
TRBD1	16	TRBV5-1	TRBJ2-5	few	TGCGCCAGCAGCTTGGACCTGACAGGGGGGCGTGAGACCCAGTACTTC	CASSLDLTGGRETQYF
TRBD2	16	TRBV6-5	TRBJ2-1	few	TGTGCCAGCAGTTACTCACTAGCGGGTTCCTACAATGAGCAGTTCTTC	CASSYSLAGSYNEQFF
-	12	TRBV20-1	TRBJ2-7	many	TGCAGTGCTATCAATCAGGGCAACGAGCAGTACTTC	CSAINQGNEQYF
-	15	TRBV5-6	TRBJ1-6	many	TGTGCCAGCAGCCGTGACAGGCTTAAGAATTCACCCCTCCACTTT	CASSRDRLKNSPLHF
TRBD1	13	TRBV29-1	TRBJ2-3	many	TGCAGCGCTAGGACAGGGAGTTTAGATACGCAGTATTTT	CSARTGSLDTQYF
-	13	TRBV5-1	TRBJ2-3	-	TGCGCCAGCAGTAGGCAGCCCACAGATACGCAGTATTTT	CASSRQPTDTQYF
TRBD2	13	TRBV7-2	TRBJ2-1	-	TGTGCCAGCAGCCAGACTAGCGGGAGGGCTTCGGTCTTC	CASSQTSGRASVF
-	13	TRBV7-3	TRBJ2-2	few	TGTGCCAGCAGCTTGACAGTCACCGGGGAGCTGTTTTTT	CASSLTVTGELFF
TRBD1	14	TRBV5-1	TRBJ2-3	many	TGCGCCAGCAGCCCGGGACAGTACACAGATACGCAGTATTTT	CASSPGQYTDTQYF
TRBD1	14	TRBV5-1	TRBJ1-1	few	TGCGCCAGCAGCTTGGGGGACAGGGTGGTTGAAGCTTTCTTT	CASSLGDRVVEAFF
-	12	TRBV20-1	TRBJ1-3	few	TGCAGTGCTACTGGTTCCGGAAACACCATATATTTT	CSATGSGNTIYF
TRBD2	13	TRBV29-1	TRBJ2-7	few	TGCAGCGTTGTCCCGGATAGCGGGTACGAGCAGTACTTC	CSVVPDSGYEQYF
-	15	TRBV20-1	TRBJ2-7	few	TGCAGTGCCCCCCAGGCCCTACCGCCGTCCTACGAGCAGTACTTC	CSAPQALPPSYEQYF
TRBD2	14	TRBV20-1	TRBJ2-1	many	TGCAGTGCCAAACTAGCGGGAATCGGTAATGAGCAGTTCTTC	CSAKLAGIGNEQFF
-	16	TRBV6-4	TRBJ2-6	few	TGTGCCAGCAGCGGAGAGGCAGGTTACGGGGCCAACGTCCTGACTTTC	CASSGEAGYGANVLTF
TRBD2	18	TRBV29-1	TRBJ2-7	once	TGCAGCGTTGAAGTCAAGGCTCCCCTGCGGGAGCCATCCTCCGAGCAGTACTTC	CSVEVKAPLREPSSEQYF
TRBD2	13	TRBV12-3/TRBV12-4	TRBJ2-7	-	TGTGCCAGCAGAACCGGGACTAGCGGCGAGCAGTACTTC	CASRTGTSGEQYF
-	16	TRBV7-9	TRBJ1-3	-	TGTGCCAGCAGCTGGGACACAGAACGCTCTGGAAACACCATATATTTT	CASSWDTERSGNTIYF
-	12	TRBV20-1	TRBJ2-1	-	TGCAGTGCTGACGGACGGAGCAATGAGCAGTTCTTC	CSADGRSNEQFF
-	16	TRBV12-3/TRBV12-4	TRBJ2-7	few	TGTGCCAGCAGTTTAGAAGCAGGGGTAGCCTCCTACGAGCAGTACTTC	CASSLEAGVASYEQYF
-	13	TRBV6-6	TRBJ2-7	many	TGTGCCAGCAGGGAGGGACTCACCTACGAGCAGTACTTC	CASREGLTYEQYF
-	15	TRBV28	TRBJ2-3	-	TGTGCCAGCAGTACCGGGACACGGAGCACAGATACGCAGTATTTT	CASSTGTRSTDTQYF
-	14	TRBV5-1	TRBJ1-2	many	TGCGCCAGCAGCTCGGTTGGGCAGACAGATGGCTACACCTTC	CASSSVGQTDGYTF
TRBD2	15	TRBV9	TRBJ2-1	many	TGTGCCAGCAGCGGTAGCGGGAGGGCCGGCAATGAGCAGTTCTTC	CASSGSGRAGNEQFF
-	15	TRBV12-3/TRBV12-4	TRBJ1-2	many	TGTGCCAGCAGTTTTGGGCGGGGAACTAACTATGGCTACACCTTC	CASSFGRGTNYGYTF
-	14	TRBV5-1	TRBJ2-1	many	TGCGCCAGCAGCGCCGGGACAACATACAATGAGCAGTTCTTC	CASSAGTTYNEQFF
TRBD1	15	TRBV30	TRBJ2-1	few	TGTGCCTGGAGTGAGGGACAGGGGTCCTACAATGAGCAGTTCTTC	CAWSEGQGSYNEQFF
TRBD1	15	TRBV7-2	TRBJ2-4	many	TGTGCCAGCAGCTTGGGACAGGGGATCTCCAACATTCAGTACTTC	CASSLGQGISNIQYF
-	16	TRBV5-1	TRBJ2-3	-	TGCGCCAGCAGCTCCCGGGAGGGGGCGAGCACAGATACGCAGTATTTT	CASSSREGASTDTQYF
-	16	TRBV5-6	TRBJ1-1	many	TGTGCCAGCAGCTTCATCGGGGTGTCAGTAAACACTGAAGCTTTCTTT	CASSFIGVSVNTEAFF
-	15	TRBV24-1	TRBJ1-3	many	TGTGCCACCAGTGACTTGACTGACGCTGGAAACACCATATATTTT	CATSDLTDAGNTIYF
TRBD2	16	TRBV27	TRBJ2-7	-	TGTGCCAGCAGTTCTCAGACCACTAGCGGGAGGACCGAGCAGTACTTC	CASSSQTTSGRTEQYF
-	14	TRBV15	TRBJ2-3	many	TGTGCCACCAGCAGAGGACAGCGCTCAGATACGCAGTATTTT	CATSRGQRSDTQYF
-	14	TRBV20-1	TRBJ1-1	-	TGCAGTGCTAGAGATCCCCAAGTGAGCACTGAAGCTTTCTTT	CSARDPQVSTEAFF
TRBD2	15	TRBV6-1	TRBJ2-3	-	TGTGCCAGCTCGCTAGCGGGAGGGCCGCCAGATACGCAGTATTTT	CASSLAGGPPDTQYF
-	13	TRBV7-9	TRBJ2-1	many	TGTGCCAGCAGCCCCCTCCCCTACAATGAGCAGTTCTTC	CASSPLPYNEQFF